Below are 9 T cell receptor beta chains sequenced from a single sample in a study of T cell repertoires in cytomegalovirus infection. One entry per CDR3 protein, called by TCRdb with MiXCR from the reads. In the table there are 65,000 to 95,000 distinct CDR3 sequences, around 3.4% of which are singletons. What was sequenced was PBMCs. Receptor source: a human donor in good health (CMV status not recorded). Some clones in this sample may be carry-over from other donors' samples.

This clonotype appeared many times. The chain joins TRBV7-8 to TRBJ1-1; 7 bases line up with TRBD1. V lost 6 bases to trimming and J lost 2 bases; unmatched junction nucleotides: 21. The germline V gene encodes CDR1 SGHVS and CDR2 FQNEAQ. The CDR3 loop spans 19 amino acids. CDR3 sequence reads: CASSPTVGGEGRINTEAFF. Written as DNA, the CDR3 is TGTGCCAGCAGTCCTACGGTAGGGGGCGAGGGAAGGATTAACACTGAAGCTTTCTTT.

This clonotype showed up many times. The chain joins TRBV28 to TRBJ2-5; tentatively, D is TRBD2 (5 bases). V was trimmed by 2 bases and J by 3 bases, leaving 7 bases between them. Germline V CDR1 and CDR2: MDHEN, SYDVKM. This CDR3 has 13 amino acids. CDR3 protein: CASSLVGEETQYF. The DNA of the CDR3 is TGTGCCAGCAGTTTAGTCGGGGAAGAGACCCAGTACTTC.

At least ten counts were recorded for this clonotype. The chain joins TRBV7-9 to TRBJ2-5; D not resolved. From germline, CDR1 is SEHNR and CDR2 FQNEAQ (reference sequence). V was cut by 6 bases and J by 5 bases, with 22 bases left in between. This CDR3 contains 16 residues. The CDR3 sequence is CASSLLRVEPEETQYF. CDR3 DNA: TGTGCCAGCAGTTTATTACGTGTCGAGCCGGAGGAGACCCAGTACTTC.

In its sample, this clonotype was seen many times. The rearrangement uses TRBV12-3 or TRBV12-4 and TRBJ1-5; TRBD1 might be the D (6 bases). V shed 7 bases and J shed 6 bases, with 10 bases lying between them. This CDR3 has 12 residues. The CDR3 region is CASTTGFQPQHF. Here the CDR3 DNA reads TGTGCCAGCACCACAGGGTTTCAGCCCCAGCATTTT.

This clonotype was observed at least ten times. V is TRBV24-1 and J is TRBJ1-2, with no clear D. The CDR3 is 14 residues long. V shed 1 base and J shed 1 base, with 6 bases lying between them. Germline V gene data show CDR1 as KGHDR and CDR2 as SFDVKD. The DNA for the CDR3 is TGTGCCACCAGTGATTTTGAAGTTAACTATGGCTACACCTTC. Amino acids: CATSDFEVNYGYTF.

At least ten counts were recorded for this clonotype. The chain joins TRBV6-2 or TRBV6-3 to TRBJ2-7; D is tentatively TRBD1 or TRBD2 (5 bases each). Trimming pared 2 bases from V and 0 bases from J, leaving 14 bases between. The CDR3 spans 16 residues. The germline V gene has CDR1 MNHEY and CDR2 SVGEGT. CDR3 sequence: CASSYGLGVTSYEQYF. CDR3 nucleotide sequence: TGTGCCAGCAGTTACGGGTTGGGGGTTACCTCCTACGAGCAGTACTTC.

This clonotype was counted many times. At one of its ends the junction is not consistent with the germline gene, which may arise from a read error. This chain joins TRBV6-1 and TRBJ1-2, with a weak D call TRBD1 (5 bases). CDR1 is MNHNS, CDR2 SASEGT, per germline. There are 12 residues in the CDR3. CDR3 nucleotide sequence: TGTGCCAGCAATGAAGGGACGCGAGGCTACACCTTC. Protein: CASNEGTRGYTF.

Ten or more counts support this clonotype. This CDR3 reads CASSPGQGNEKLFF. DNA of the CDR3: TGTGCCAGCAGCCCGGGACAGGGGAACGAAAAACTGTTTTTT. V usage is TRBV7-9 and J usage is TRBJ1-4; 10 bases line up with TRBD1. There are 14 residues in the CDR3. CDR1 and CDR2 from the germline V gene are SEHNR and FQNEAQ (reference sequence). Trimming took 5 bases from V and 8 from J; bases not matched to a gene: 5.

This clonotype was picked up many times. The chain combines TRBV4-3 with TRBJ1-5; TRBD1 aligns across 8 bases. V was pared by 0 bases and J by 10 bases, with 11 bases of the junction left unmatched. Germline CDR1 and CDR2: LGHNA and YSLEER. The CDR3 has 16 residues. CDR3 nucleotide sequence: TGCGCCAGCAGCCAAGATCTTGGACAGGGTTTTGGACCCCAGCATTTT. Translation gives CASSQDLGQGFGPQHF.